The clone carrying this TCR beta chain came up a few times. Germline assignment: CDR1 MNHNS and CDR2 SASEGT. The V gene lost 0 bases and the J gene lost 13 bases, with 0 bases spanning the gap. The CDR3 has 8 residues. TCRdb re-clonotyped the PCR reads via MiXCR. Of around 19,000 clones listed, roughly 27% are singletons. This sample stems from a study of metastatic and nonmetastatic thyroid tumors. Ahead of thyroid surgery, no patient had received treatment of any kind. This sequence was found in a male donor with papillary thyroid cancer or a benign thyroid nodule (not recorded which). Some clones in this sample may be carry-over from other donors' samples. This chain uses TRBV6-1 with TRBJ1-1; D is uncertain. Sequencing used tumor tissue. The CDR3 spells CASSEAFF. Written as DNA, the CDR3 is TGTGCCAGCAGTGAAGCTTTCTTT.